The 24 T cell receptor beta chains reported below all come from one sample, sequenced in a study of CD8+CD57+ T cells in acquired aplastic anemia. Investigators profiled TCR beta VDJ and CDR3 from genomic DNA template. Each CDR3 protein is one row after TCRdb ran MiXCR on the reads. The sample carries approximately 98,000 distinct CDR3 sequences, approximately 73% recorded once. Sequenced patients had shown CD8+CD57+ cell expansion by flow cytometry. Material: sorted CD4+, CD8+, or CD8+CD57+ T cells (not recorded which) from PBMCs. Source of these receptors: a human donor with aplastic anemia.

The J gene is TRBJ1-1, the V gene TRBV29-1; D unresolved. Germline V gene sequence: CDR1 SQVTM, CDR2 ANQGSEA. CDR3 size: 12 residues. With 4 bases removed from V and 3 bases from J, the gap between germline ends came to 9 bases. The CDR3: CSVGGWDTEAFF. DNA for the CDR3: TGCAGCGTTGGGGGATGGGACACTGAAGCTTTCTTT.

In its sample, this clonotype was seen many times. The CDR3 sequence is CASSPGTGIHEQYF. The CDR3 nucleotides are TGTGCCAGCAGTCCCGGGACAGGGATCCACGAGCAGTACTTC. The chain couples TRBV6-1 to TRBJ2-7, with TRBD1 matching 9 bases. Germline loops: CDR1 MNHNS, CDR2 SASEGT. This CDR3 comprises 14 residues. J was trimmed by 5 bases and V by 5 bases; bases with no gene match: 7.

The gene calls are TRBV10-2 and TRBJ1-2; D not resolved. Trimming removed 2 bases at V and 10 bases at J, with 20 bases between. The CDR3 totals 15 residues. Germline V gene data show CDR1 as WSHSY and CDR2 as SAAADI. The CDR3 spells CASSELSTTNDDYTF. In nucleotides, the CDR3 is TGCGCCAGCAGTGAGCTCTCTACTACTAACGATGACTACACCTTC.

The J gene is TRBJ1-1, the V gene TRBV10-3; D gene unclear. The CDR3 runs 12 residues. CDR1 is ENHRY, CDR2 SYGVKD, per germline. V lost 6 bases and J 3 bases, leaving 8 bases between the germline ends. This CDR3 reads CAISDGDTEAFF. The CDR3 bases are TGTGCCATCAGCGACGGGGACACTGAAGCTTTCTTT.

This rearrangement joins TRBV2 to TRBJ2-5; 7 bases line up with TRBD2. J gave up 2 bases and V 8 bases, and 5 bases lay outside the gene matches. The CDR3 covers 13 residues. Germline assignment: CDR1 SNHLY and CDR2 FYNNEI. This CDR3 is CASVLRGQETQYF. The CDR3, as DNA: TGTGCCAGCGTGCTGCGGGGGCAAGAGACCCAGTACTTC.

J is TRBJ1-1 and V is TRBV19; 7 nucleotides align to TRBD1. Germline V CDR1 and CDR2: LNHDA, SQIVND (reference sequence). The V gene end was trimmed by 5 bases and the J gene end by 3 bases; junction bases not matched to a gene: 6. There are 14 residues in the CDR3. This CDR3 is CASSFRQGYTEAFF. CDR3 nucleotide sequence: TGTGCCAGTAGTTTTCGACAGGGCTACACTGAAGCTTTCTTT.

The chain is built from TRBV20-1 and TRBJ2-3; D may be TRBD1 (5 bases). V shed 5 bases and J shed 5 bases, with 14 bases lying between them. The CDR3 has 13 amino acids. Germline CDR1 reads DFQATT; CDR2 reads SNEGSKA (reference sequence). The CDR3 nucleotides are TGCAGTGCTGCCCTCCAGGGAAGAGATACGCAGTATTTT. It translates to CSAALQGRDTQYF.

The chain recombines TRBV2 with TRBJ1-5; 7 bases map to TRBD1. With 6 bases clipped from V and 1 base from J, the junction kept 3 bases outside the gene matches. The CDR3 totals 14 residues. Per the germline V gene, CDR1 is SNHLY and CDR2 is FYNNEI. The CDR3 DNA reads TGTGCCAGCAGCTTGACAGGGAGCAATCAGCCCCAGCATTTT. This codes for CASSLTGSNQPQHF.

This clonotype has a single count. This chain connects TRBV20-1 to TRBJ1-2; 12 bases match TRBD1. CDR3 length equals 18 residues. Germline V gene data show CDR1 as DFQATT and CDR2 as SNEGSKA (reference sequence). V was pared by 6 bases and J by 4 bases, with 18 bases of the junction left unmatched. The CDR3, as DNA: TGCAGTGCCAACCCACTCGGGGACAGGGGGCAGATTAGCTATGGCTACACCTTC. Amino acid sequence: CSANPLGDRGQISYGYTF.

This clonotype was seen a handful of times. This chain connects TRBV7-3 to TRBJ2-4, with TRBD2 identical over 8 bases. After removal of 6 bases from V and 13 bases from J, the junction contained 8 bases not matched to a gene. The germline V gene has CDR1 SGHTA and CDR2 FQGTGA. This CDR3 has 12 amino acids. CDR3 DNA: TGTGCCAGCAGATCCGCGGGGGGTGAACAGTACTTC. Translated: CASRSAGGEQYF.

The V call is TRBV10-3, the J call TRBJ1-2; the D is unclear. V was cut by 3 bases and J by 2 bases, with 10 bases left in between. Germline-derived CDR1 and CDR2 are ENHRY and SYGVKD. This CDR3 is 14 amino acids long. The CDR3 here is CAISDMGGNYGYTF. For the CDR3, the DNA is TGTGCCATCAGTGACATGGGCGGGAACTATGGCTACACCTTC.

The chain has TRBV2 and TRBJ2-1; possibly TRBD2 for D (6 bases). The V end lost 2 bases, the J end lost 1 base, and 9 bases lay between the germline ends. CDR3 length equals 15 residues. CDR1 is SNHLY, CDR2 FYNNEI, per germline. In DNA form, the CDR3 reads TGTGCCAGCAGTGAAAGCGGGCGGTCCTACAATGAGCAGTTCTTC. It is translated as CASSESGRSYNEQFF.

The chain recombines TRBV7-8 with TRBJ2-3, with unresolved D. The V end lost 3 bases, the J end lost 5 bases, and 15 bases lay between the germline ends. The germline CDR1 and CDR2 sequences are SGHVS and FQNEAQ. The CDR3 totals 15 residues. The CDR3 coding sequence is TGTGCCAGCAGCTTGTCGGCGGCCTCCTTAGATACGCAGTATTTT. Its protein product is CASSLSAASLDTQYF.

In its sample, this clonotype was seen many times. J is TRBJ1-1 and V is TRBV20-1; 7 bases map to TRBD1. This CDR3 is 13 amino acids long. Germline V gene sequence: CDR1 DFQATT, CDR2 SNEGSKA (reference sequence). Trimming took 4 bases from V and 5 from J; bases not matched to a gene: 7. CDR3: CSAKTGSETEAFF. CDR3 DNA: TGCAGTGCTAAGACAGGGAGCGAGACTGAAGCTTTCTTT.

The chain recombines TRBV7-6 with TRBJ2-3, with 7 bases aligning to TRBD2. This CDR3 comprises 15 residues. CDR1 is SGHVS and CDR2 is FNYEAQ in the germline V gene. The V and J ends lost 2 bases and 5 bases, in that order; junction bases with no gene match: 7. This CDR3 reads CASSLLASGKDTQYF. CDR3 nucleotides: TGTGCCAGCAGCTTACTGGCTAGCGGTAAAGATACGCAGTATTTT.

The chain joins TRBV7-3 to TRBJ2-7; TRBD1 agrees at 9 bases. The germline V gene has CDR1 SGHTA and CDR2 FQGTGA. The CDR3 runs to 14 residues. V was clipped by 6 bases and J by 3 bases; unmatched bases: 6. CDR3 sequence: CASSSPGQGYEQYF. The CDR3 region has the DNA TGTGCCAGCAGTTCCCCGGGACAGGGCTACGAGCAGTACTTC.

A few counts support this clonotype. The rearrangement links TRBV7-2 to TRBJ2-2, with a weak D call TRBD2 (5 bases). The V end lost 5 bases, the J end lost 10 bases, and 8 bases lay between the germline ends. Germline V gives CDR1 SGHTA, CDR2 FQGNSA. There are 11 residues in the CDR3. In nucleotides, the CDR3 is TGTGCCAGCAGCCGAGGGTTGGAGCTGTTTTTT. Its translation: CASSRGLELFF.

In DNA form, the CDR3 reads TGTGCCAGCAGCCCTGCGGGGGCTCACACCGGGGAGCTGTTTTTT. This encodes CASSPAGAHTGELFF. V usage is TRBV6-2 or TRBV6-3 and J usage is TRBJ2-2; tentatively, D is TRBD2 (7 bases). CDR1 and CDR2 from the germline V gene are MNHEY and SVGEGT. CDR3 length equals 15 residues. Trimming took 6 bases from V and 3 from J, leaving 14 bases between them.

To note about this clonotype: This may be a read error, as it is one base from a much larger clone. J is TRBJ2-3 and V is TRBV11-2; 15 bases agree with TRBD2. The CDR3 has 16 amino acids. The germline V gene encodes CDR1 SGHAT and CDR2 FQNNGV. CDR3 residues: CAGSSGLAGGLDTQYF. The CDR3 DNA reads as TGTGCCGGCAGCTCGGGACTAGCGGGAGGTTTAGATACGCAGTATTTT. Complete variable domain (other parts from reference TRBV11-2 and TRBJ2-3): EAGVAQSPRYKIIEKRQSVAFWCNPISGHATLYWYQQILGQGPKLLIQFQNNGVVDDSQLPKDRFSAERLKGVDSTLKIQPAKLEDSAVYLCAGSSGLAGGLDTQYFGPGTRLTVL.

This clonotype was picked up one time. The chain has TRBV4-2 and TRBJ2-7; 8 nucleotides line up with TRBD2. Trimming at V came to 3 bases and at J to 4 bases, leaving 17 bases not matched to a gene. The CDR3 loop spans 18 amino acids. Germline values: CDR1 LGHNA, CDR2 YNFKEQ. Here the CDR3 reads CASSHTTSWGSGSYEQYF. The CDR3 DNA sequence: TGTGCCAGCAGCCACACCACCTCCTGGGGAAGCGGGAGTTACGAGCAGTACTTC.

This clonotype was seen at least ten times. The J gene is TRBJ2-5, the V gene TRBV12-3 or TRBV12-4; weak D call: TRBD1 (6 bases). V lost 5 bases, J lost 7 bases, and 14 bases lay in between. The CDR3 consists of 13 residues. Here the CDR3 DNA reads TGTGCCAGCAGTGGGACACCTCGGGGGACCCAGTACTTC. Translation gives CASSGTPRGTQYF.

This chain uses TRBV4-1 with TRBJ2-5, with TRBD2 matching 8 bases. After removal of 0 bases from V and 2 bases from J, the junction contained 2 bases not matched to a gene. Germline CDR1 and CDR2: MGHRA and YSYEKL. The CDR3 runs 15 residues. Here the CDR3 reads CASSQDGLAQETQYF. The CDR3, as DNA: TGCGCCAGCAGCCAAGATGGACTAGCTCAAGAGACCCAGTACTTC.

The CDR3 coding sequence is TGCAGCGCCGGACCGAGTAACTATGGCTACACCTTC. Residues: CSAGPSNYGYTF. V is TRBV29-1 and J is TRBJ1-2; D unclear. Between the trimmed V and J ends, which lost 7 bases and 1 base, there was a span of 10 bases. Germline V lookup: CDR1 SQVTM, CDR2 ANQGSEA. The CDR3 runs to 12 residues.

The CDR3 region is CASSTAGQPQHF. DNA for the CDR3: TGTGCCAGCAGTACAGCGGGACAGCCCCAGCATTTT. V gene TRBV6-1 combines with J gene TRBJ1-5; D is uncertain. V lost 5 bases to trimming and J lost 7 bases, with 9 bases between them. Germline V gene sequence: CDR1 MNHNS, CDR2 SASEGT. The CDR3 is 12 amino acids.